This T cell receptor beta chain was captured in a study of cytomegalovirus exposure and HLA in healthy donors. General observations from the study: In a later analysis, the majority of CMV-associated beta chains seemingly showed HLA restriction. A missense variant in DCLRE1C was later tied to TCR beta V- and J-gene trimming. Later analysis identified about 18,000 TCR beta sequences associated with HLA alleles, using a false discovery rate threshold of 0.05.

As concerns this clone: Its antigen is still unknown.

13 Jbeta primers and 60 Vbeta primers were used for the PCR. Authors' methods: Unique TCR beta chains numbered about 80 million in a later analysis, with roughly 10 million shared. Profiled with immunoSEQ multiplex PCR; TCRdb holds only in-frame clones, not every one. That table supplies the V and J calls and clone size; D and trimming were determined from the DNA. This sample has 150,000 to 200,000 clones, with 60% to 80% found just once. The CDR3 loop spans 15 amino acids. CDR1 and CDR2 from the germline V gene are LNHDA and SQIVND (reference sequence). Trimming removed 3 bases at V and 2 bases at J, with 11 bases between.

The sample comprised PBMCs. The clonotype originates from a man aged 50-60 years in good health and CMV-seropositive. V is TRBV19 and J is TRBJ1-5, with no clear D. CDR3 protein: CASSIGVGGNQPQHF. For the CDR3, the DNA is TGTGCCAGTAGTATCGGGGTAGGCGGCAATCAGCCCCAGCATTTT.